These T cell receptor beta chains were read from a single sample in a study of HIV-infected patients and healthy controls. MiXCR, applied by TCRdb to the 5' RACE reads, yields one record per CDR3 protein. The table lists around 67,000 distinct CDR3 sequences, roughly a sixth of them singletons. Sequenced material: CD4+ T cells from blood. These TCRs come from a human donor in good health. The CDR3 runs from the conserved cysteine through the conserved F or W. A D gene is named only where the DNA matches it firmly. Where a row states a size, it is once, few, many or the class of an expanded clone; other rows omit it.

V: TRBV20-1
D: NA
J: TRBJ2-6
size: once
DNA: TGCAGTGCTTGGGTATCTGGGGCCAACGTCCTGACTTTC
CDR3: CSAWVSGANVLTF

V: TRBV4-1
D: TRBD1
J: TRBJ2-3
size: few
DNA: TGCGCCAGCAGCCAAATACGATTCTGGACAGGGTTGAAGCAGAGCACAGATACGCAGTATTTT
CDR3: CASSQIRFWTGLKQSTDTQYF

V: TRBV18
D: NA
J: TRBJ1-1
size: NA
DNA: TGTGCCAGCTCACCTCTCGAAATTCAGGGCTCAGCTTTCTTT
CDR3: CASSPLEIQGSAFF

V: TRBV10-3
D: TRBD2
J: TRBJ2-7
size: many
DNA: TGTGCCATTCGGACTAGCGGGGCCTACGAGCAGTACTTC
CDR3: CAIRTSGAYEQYF

V: TRBV18
D: TRBD2
J: TRBJ2-1
size: NA
DNA: TGTGCCAGCTCACCCCTTACCGGGGGGGCCGTGGATGAGCAGTTCTTC
CDR3: CASSPLTGGAVDEQFF

V: TRBV28
D: NA
J: TRBJ2-7
size: many
DNA: TGTGCCAGCCTGAGCGGACCCGGTGAGCAGTACTTC
CDR3: CASLSGPGEQYF

V: TRBV30
D: NA
J: TRBJ2-1
size: NA
DNA: TGTGCCTGGAGTCGCAGGTCCGAGCAGTTCTTC
CDR3: CAWSRRSEQFF

V: TRBV19
D: NA
J: TRBJ2-7
size: NA
DNA: TGTGCCAGTAGTAAGGAAGGAGGCGGCGGGTACGAGCAGTACTTC
CDR3: CASSKEGGGGYEQYF

V: TRBV19
D: NA
J: TRBJ2-7
size: NA
DNA: TGTGCCAGTAGTATAGGTCCTATAAGGCGCGAGCAGTACTTC
CDR3: CASSIGPIRREQYF

V: TRBV29-1
D: NA
J: TRBJ2-1
size: NA
DNA: TGCAGCGTTGAAGCCCGGATCGGATCTGAGCAGTTCTTC
CDR3: CSVEARIGSEQFF

V: TRBV7-2
D: NA
J: TRBJ2-1
size: NA
DNA: TGTGCCAGCAGCGCATCCCCCTACAATGAGCAGTTCTTC
CDR3: CASSASPYNEQFF

V: TRBV7-9
D: NA
J: TRBJ1-1
size: many
DNA: TGTGCCAGCAGCACCAGGGTTGATACTGAAGCTTTCTTT
CDR3: CASSTRVDTEAFF

V: TRBV6-4
D: NA
J: TRBJ2-2
size: NA
DNA: TGTGCCAGCAGTGAGGCAGGGATGGGCACCGGGGAGCTGTTTTTT
CDR3: CASSEAGMGTGELFF

V: TRBV20-1
D: NA
J: TRBJ2-7
size: NA
DNA: TGCAGTGCTAGAGTCGCGGAGGCTGGCGAGGGGCAGTACTTC
CDR3: CSARVAEAGEGQYF

V: TRBV7-9
D: NA
J: TRBJ1-2
size: few
DNA: TGTGCCAGCAGGTCGGATAACTATGGCTACACCTTC
CDR3: CASRSDNYGYTF

V: TRBV27
D: TRBD1
J: TRBJ1-5
size: few
DNA: TGTGCCAGCAGTTCCTCGGGACAGGGAGAGGGTCAGCCCCAGCATTTT
CDR3: CASSSSGQGEGQPQHF

V: TRBV28
D: NA
J: TRBJ2-7
size: NA
DNA: TGTGCCAGCAGCGGATCCCAGGGGGGATCCTACGAGCAGTACTTC
CDR3: CASSGSQGGSYEQYF

V: TRBV7-2
D: NA
J: TRBJ1-5
size: NA
DNA: TGTGCCAGCAGCTTAGCATGGCATAGCAATCAGCCCCAGCATTTT
CDR3: CASSLAWHSNQPQHF

V: TRBV20-1
D: NA
J: TRBJ1-5
size: few
DNA: TGCAGTGCTAACGAGCGCCCGCCTGCTGCCAATCAGCCCCAGCATTTT
CDR3: CSANERPPAANQPQHF

V: TRBV28
D: NA
J: TRBJ2-4
size: NA
DNA: TGTGCCAGCAGCCCTAGACGGACAGCAAACATTCAGTACTTC
CDR3: CASSPRRTANIQYF

V: TRBV11-2
D: TRBD2
J: TRBJ2-2
size: NA
DNA: TGTGCCAGCAGCTTAAGCCTAGCGGGAGGAACCGGGGAGCTGTTTTTT
CDR3: CASSLSLAGGTGELFF

V: TRBV19
D: NA
J: TRBJ2-4
size: few
DNA: TGTGCCAGTAGTATAGGTGAACCGATACAACTAGCCAAAAACATTCAGTACTTC
CDR3: CASSIGEPIQLAKNIQYF

V: TRBV12-3/TRBV12-4
D: NA
J: TRBJ2-1
size: NA
DNA: TGTGCCAGCAGTTCAGGCGGACCGATTAGGGATGAGCAGTTCTTC
CDR3: CASSSGGPIRDEQFF

V: TRBV7-6
D: NA
J: TRBJ2-3
size: NA
DNA: TGTGCCAGCAGCTTAGCTGGCGGGACCCCAGATACGCAGTATTTT
CDR3: CASSLAGGTPDTQYF

V: TRBV19
D: NA
J: TRBJ2-6
size: NA
DNA: TGTGCCAGTAGAGAGGGGGGCGTCTCTGGGGCCAACGTCCTGACTTTC
CDR3: CASREGGVSGANVLTF

V: TRBV29-1
D: NA
J: TRBJ2-2
size: NA
DNA: TGCAGCGTAAGAGGGGATCTGGCGTACACCGGGGAGCTGTTTTTT
CDR3: CSVRGDLAYTGELFF

V: TRBV6-5
D: NA
J: TRBJ1-6
size: NA
DNA: TGTGCCAGCAGTTCCCAAGGACCGAATTCACCCCTCCACTTT
CDR3: CASSSQGPNSPLHF

V: TRBV3-1
D: NA
J: TRBJ2-7
size: many
DNA: TGTGCCAGCAGCCATCTCGACAGGAAACCCTACGAGCAGTACTTC
CDR3: CASSHLDRKPYEQYF